These 27 T cell receptor beta chains came from one sample sequenced in a study of T cells in Graves' hyperthyroidism and ophthalmopathy. Researchers took RNA transcripts and amplified the TCR beta CDR3 regions from them. First-round RT-PCR with HTBI primers amplified the TCR CDR3 region. Via MiXCR, TCRdb re-called the multiplex PCR reads, giving one row per CDR3 protein. The repertoire consists of around 600,000 distinct CDR3 sequences, with about 45% occurring once and the leading ten covering 6.5% to 9%. Sequenced material: peripheral blood or thyroid tissue (not recorded which). Receptor source: an adult man with Graves' disease, either hyperthyroidism or ophthalmopathy (not recorded which).

This clonotype was counted a few times. The chain is built from TRBV19 and TRBJ1-6, with 8 bases fitting TRBD1. J lost 9 bases, V lost 6 bases, and 7 bases had no gene match. This CDR3 is built from 14 residues. Per the germline V gene, CDR1 is LNHDA and CDR2 is SQIVND (reference sequence). The CDR3 DNA follows: TGTGCCAGTAGACAGGGGGACCGACCTTCACCCCTCCACTTT. Translation: CASRQGDRPSPLHF.

Only a few counts were recorded for this clonotype. The rearrangement joins TRBV2 to TRBJ1-4, with D unresolved. Per the germline V gene, CDR1 is SNHLY and CDR2 is FYNNEI. V gave up 5 bases and J gave up 6 bases, with 10 bases separating them. There are 13 residues in the CDR3. The CDR3 nucleotides read TGTGCCAGCAGTTTGGGGATGGATGAAAAACTGTTTTTT. It translates to CASSLGMDEKLFF.

This clonotype was counted between two and nine times. V usage is TRBV5-1 and J usage is TRBJ2-7; 7 nucleotides match TRBD2. The CDR3 runs 14 residues. V shed 1 base and J 4 bases; nucleotides not matched to a gene: 5. Per the germline V gene, CDR1 is SGHRS and CDR2 is YFSETQ. CDR3 DNA sequence: TGCGCCAGCAGCTTGTTGGGGGAGGGTTACGAGCAGTACTTC. It codes for CASSLLGEGYEQYF.

This clonotype was recorded once. The rearrangement links TRBV6-2 or TRBV6-3 to TRBJ1-6; no clear D. Germline V gene sequence: CDR1 MNHEY, CDR2 SVGEGT. V lost 5 bases and J lost 7, with 12 bases in between. This CDR3 region has 14 residues. DNA for the CDR3: TGTGCCAGCAGTCCCGGGTTTGGCAATTCACCCCTCCACTTT. It translates to CASSPGFGNSPLHF.

V gene TRBV6-1 combines with J gene TRBJ2-7; possible D gene TRBD2, 6 bases. Germline values: CDR1 MNHNS, CDR2 SASEGT. The CDR3 sequence is 15 residues long. V was cut by 8 bases and J by 2 bases, with 19 bases left in between. The CDR3 spells CASGGVGTVPYEQYF. The CDR3 DNA follows: TGTGCCAGCGGAGGGGTCGGGACTGTCCCCTACGAGCAGTACTTC.

This clonotype was counted many times. The genes are TRBV10-3 and TRBJ2-7; tentatively, D is TRBD1 (6 bases). This CDR3 has 15 amino acids. The germline V and J ends were trimmed by 2 bases and 3 bases, with 14 bases remaining between them. The germline V gene has CDR1 ENHRY and CDR2 SYGVKD. In DNA form, the CDR3 reads TGTGCCATCAGTGAGGATGGGGGCGCGGGCTACGAGCAGTACTTC. It specifies CAISEDGGAGYEQYF.

The chain combines TRBV7-9 with TRBJ2-7; 13 bases line up with TRBD2. The CDR3 consists of 17 residues. Germline V lookup: CDR1 SEHNR, CDR2 FQNEAQ (reference sequence). V gave up 4 bases and J gave up 5 bases; unmatched junction bases: 11. CDR3 coding DNA: TGTGCCAGCAGCTCACGGACTAGCGGGAGCTTCCCCCACGAGCAGTACTTC. This encodes CASSSRTSGSFPHEQYF.

V is TRBV7-9 and J is TRBJ1-1; D is uncertain. The germline V gene has CDR1 SEHNR and CDR2 FQNEAQ (reference sequence). The CDR3 spans 12 residues. V was clipped by 3 bases and J by 7 bases, with 9 bases between them. The CDR3 bases are TGTGCCAGCAGCTTGGCCTACGGTGAAGCTTTCTTT. Translated, it gives CASSLAYGEAFF.

This sequence joins TRBV12-3 or TRBV12-4 and TRBJ1-5; the D is unclear. The V end lost 1 base, the J end lost 1 base, and 11 bases lay between the germline ends. CDR3 length: 16 residues. The CDR3 sequence is CASSLDTGRSNQPQHF. The CDR3 nucleotides read TGTGCCAGCAGTTTAGATACCGGGCGGAGCAATCAGCCCCAGCATTTT.

This clonotype was counted a few times. Here the CDR3 reads CSATRLAGAAETQYF. CDR3 nucleotides: TGCAGTGCTACCCGACTAGCGGGGGCTGCAGAGACCCAGTACTTC. The chain employs TRBV20-1 and TRBJ2-5; 12 nucleotides line up with TRBD2. The ends lost 4 bases at V and 4 bases at J; junction bases unmatched: 7. In germline, CDR1 is DFQATT, CDR2 SNEGSKA (reference sequence). This CDR3 is 15 amino acids long.

This rearrangement joins TRBV10-2 to TRBJ2-7; D may be TRBD1 or TRBD2 (5 bases each). V was pared by 3 bases and J by 2 bases, with 14 bases between. Germline V gene data show CDR1 as WSHSY and CDR2 as SAAADI. The CDR3 consists of 15 residues. CDR3 coding DNA: TGCGCCAGCAGTGATGGTGGGGCCGGGACCTACGAGCAGTACTTC. Encoded protein: CASSDGGAGTYEQYF.

This clonotype came up a few times. This chain uses TRBV29-1 with TRBJ2-2; D is perhaps TRBD1 or TRBD2 (5 bases each). V lost 4 bases and J lost 2, with 11 bases in between. The CDR3 consists of 14 residues. Germline V gene data show CDR1 as SQVTM and CDR2 as ANQGSEA. CDR3 sequence: CSVAGTTNTGELFF. For the CDR3, the DNA is TGCAGCGTTGCCGGGACCACTAACACCGGGGAGCTGTTTTTT.

This clonotype has a count of ten or more. The rearrangement joins TRBV15 to TRBJ1-2, with unresolved D. Germline V gene lookup returns CDR1 LNHNV and CDR2 YYDKDF (reference sequence). The V end was cut by 2 bases, the J end by 4 bases, with 11 bases between. The CDR3 has 14 amino acids. CDR3 nucleotides: TGTGCCACCAGCAGATCCAAGGGTAGCTATGGCTACACCTTC. It translates to CATSRSKGSYGYTF.

This chain joins TRBV7-2 and TRBJ2-5; the D gene is possibly TRBD1 (5 bases). V shed 5 bases and J shed 5 bases, with 15 bases lying between them. This CDR3 comprises 14 residues. Germline V gene lookup returns CDR1 SGHTA and CDR2 FQGNSA. CDR3 in DNA: TGTGCCAGCAGCCCATACAGGTCAGGCGAGACCCAGTACTTC. It translates to CASSPYRSGETQYF.

The J gene is TRBJ2-7, the V gene TRBV25-1, with D perhaps assigned TRBD1 or TRBD2 (7 bases each). This CDR3 spans 15 amino acids. The germline gives CDR1 MGHDK, CDR2 SYGVNS. V gave up 3 bases and J gave up 2 bases, with 14 bases separating them. As DNA, the CDR3 is TGTGCCAGCAGTGAGCCGACAGGGAGGGCCTACGAGCAGTACTTC. This sequence encodes CASSEPTGRAYEQYF.

The J gene is TRBJ1-4, the V gene TRBV29-1, with D unresolved. The CDR3 has 14 residues. Germline V gene lookup returns CDR1 SQVTM and CDR2 ANQGSEA. Trimming removed 5 bases at V and 1 base at J, with 11 bases between. CDR3 nucleotides: TGCAGCGTTTCGACCCCGGGAACTAATGAAAAACTGTTTTTT. Its protein product is CSVSTPGTNEKLFF. Variable domain in full (rest from reference TRBV29-1 and TRBJ1-4): SAVISQKPSRDICQRGTSLTIQCQVDSQVTMMFWYRQQPGQSLTLIATANQGSEATYESGFVIDKFPISRPNLTFSTLTVSNMSPEDSSIYLCSVSTPGTNEKLFFGSGTQLSVL.

This clonotype appeared a few times. This could be a read error, since a much larger clone is one nucleotide away. This chain connects TRBV7-8 to TRBJ2-7, with 10 bases that match TRBD2. The length of the CDR3 is 14 residues. Germline V gene lookup returns CDR1 SGHVS and CDR2 FQNEAQ. The trim removed 3 bases at V and 4 bases at J, leaving 3 bases unmatched. CDR3 bases: TGTGCCAGCAGCTTCGCGACTAGCGGGTACGAGCAGTACTTC. This codes for CASSFATSGYEQYF.

The CDR3 region is CSARGQGGPEAFF. As DNA, the CDR3 is TGCAGTGCTAGAGGGCAGGGGGGTCCTGAAGCTTTCTTT. The chain links TRBV20-1 to TRBJ1-1, with TRBD1 matching over 7 bases. The germline CDR1 and CDR2 sequences are DFQATT and SNEGSKA (reference sequence). Trimming removed 1 base from V and 6 bases from J; junction bases left unmatched: 5. CDR3 length equals 13 residues.

The V gene is TRBV24-1, the J gene TRBJ1-5; no firm D call. The germline CDR1 and CDR2 sequences are KGHDR and SFDVKD. CDR3 length: 17 amino acids. V lost 4 bases and J lost 3, with 18 bases in between. CDR3 sequence reads: CATSEADDYGFNQPQHF. CDR3 bases: TGTGCCACCAGTGAAGCCGACGACTATGGCTTCAATCAGCCCCAGCATTTT.

As regards this clonotype: At one end the junction does not follow the germline gene, possibly because of a read error. The V and J genes are TRBV7-8 and TRBJ1-2; no clear D gene. Per germline, CDR1 SGHVS and CDR2 FQNEAQ. The CDR3 has 14 residues. The CDR3 DNA is TGTGCCAGCAGCGTAGCCTTCCTCCGGGGTGGCTACACCTTC. It yields the protein CASSVAFLRGGYTF.

Turning to this clonotype: Being one base from a much bigger clone, this may be a read error. The CDR3 DNA reads TGCGCCAGCGGTAACAACAGGGACTCTGGAAACACCATATATTTT. Translation gives CASGNNRDSGNTIYF. V usage is TRBV10-1 and J usage is TRBJ1-3; D possibly corresponds to TRBD1 (6 bases). The germline V and J ends were trimmed by 8 bases and 0 bases, with 14 bases remaining between them. This CDR3 region has 15 residues. Germline-derived CDR1 and CDR2 are WNHNN and SYGVQD (reference sequence).

This clonotype has only a few counts. The chain joins TRBV2 to TRBJ2-5; TRBD2 matches 9 bases. This CDR3 spans 16 amino acids. V dropped 6 bases and J dropped 4; count of bases not matched to a gene: 12. From germline, CDR1 is SNHLY and CDR2 FYNNEI. CDR3 sequence reads: CASSASIAGVRETQYF. The CDR3 nucleotides are TGTGCCAGCAGCGCCTCGATAGCGGGAGTGAGAGAGACCCAGTACTTC. The full variable domain, completed using reference TRBV2 and TRBJ2-5, is EPEVTQTPSHQVTQMGQEVILRCVPISNHLYFYWYRQILGQKVEFLVSFYNNEISEKSEIFDDQFSVERPDGSNFTLKIRSTKLEDSAMYFCASSASIAGVRETQYFGPGTRLLVL.

V gene TRBV10-3 combines with J gene TRBJ1-4; 8 bases agree with TRBD1. Germline V gene data show CDR1 as ENHRY and CDR2 as SYGVKD. The length of the CDR3 is 12 residues. J gave up 7 bases and V 8 bases, and 3 bases lay outside the gene matches. The CDR3 coding sequence is TGTGCCATCGGACAGGGCGGTGAAAAACTGTTTTTT. Encoded protein: CAIGQGGEKLFF.

In its sample, this clonotype was seen a few times. This rearrangement joins TRBV7-8 to TRBJ1-5, with D maybe TRBD1 (5 bases). Per germline, CDR1 SGHVS and CDR2 FQNEAQ. The CDR3 totals 13 residues. V lost 6 bases to trimming and J lost 3 bases, with 9 bases between them. The CDR3 sequence: CASRSGANQPQHF. CDR3 DNA sequence: TGTGCCAGCAGATCCGGGGCCAATCAGCCCCAGCATTTT.

This sequence joins TRBV19 and TRBJ1-2; the D gene is possibly TRBD1 (5 bases). In germline, CDR1 is LNHDA, CDR2 SQIVND (reference sequence). The CDR3 spans 14 residues. V was trimmed by 7 bases and J by 2 bases, leaving 14 bases between them. The CDR3: CASNNLGQNYGYTF. Here the CDR3 DNA reads TGTGCCAGTAACAACTTGGGGCAGAACTATGGCTACACCTTC.

V gene TRBV20-1 combines with J gene TRBJ1-1; no clear D gene. The germline V and J ends were trimmed by 6 bases and 4 bases, with 9 bases remaining between them. CDR3 size: 11 residues. In germline, CDR1 is DFQATT, CDR2 SNEGSKA (reference sequence). The CDR3 is CSAGRLTEAFF. The DNA of the CDR3 is TGCAGTGCAGGCAGGCTCACTGAAGCTTTCTTT.

The J gene is TRBJ1-3, the V gene TRBV19; 8 positions match TRBD1. This CDR3 comprises 18 residues. Germline CDR1 reads LNHDA; CDR2 reads SQIVND (reference sequence). Trimming took 3 bases from V and 0 from J; bases not matched to a gene: 10. The CDR3 region has the DNA TGTGCCAGTAGTATCGTTCGGACAGGGCGCTTCTCTGGAAACACCATATATTTT. Its protein is CASSIVRTGRFSGNTIYF.